One and the same sample provided the 30 T cell receptor beta chains below, sequenced in a study of vaccination and CD4 T cells after COVID-19. As to treatment: approximately 10-day PBMC culture with coronavirus spike peptide pools or control peptides (ViraFEST assay). Their target antigens are unknown. Sequencing of DNA taken from cultured CD4+ T cells relied on the Oncomine TCR Beta short-read assay. TCRdb re-derived calls from the PCR reads in MiXCR, one entry per CDR3 protein. The table has approximately 19,000 distinct CDR3 sequences, about half seen once. The input for sequencing was CD4+ T cells from blood, cultured in vitro, taken before SARS-CoV-2 vaccination. Receptor source: a human donor who had recovered from COVID-19.

This clonotype was found a few times. The genes are TRBV2 and TRBJ1-2, with a possible D match to TRBD1 (6 bases). This CDR3 contains 15 residues. Germline lookup yields CDR1 SNHLY and CDR2 FYNNEI. Deletions cut 6 bases from V and 7 bases from J, with 21 bases between. The CDR3 DNA reads TGTGCCAGCAGACTCGAGACGACAGGAGGTTTTGGCTACACCTTC. Residues: CASRLETTGGFGYTF.

This rearrangement joins TRBV30 to TRBJ1-6; TRBD1 is a possible D gene (5 bases). From germline, CDR1 is GTSNPN and CDR2 SVGIG (reference sequence). Trimming removed 2 bases at V and 8 bases at J, with 16 bases between. This CDR3 is built from 15 residues. DNA for the CDR3: TGTGCCTGGAGTTTCACGAGGGGCGCAGATTCACCCCTCCACTTT. It is translated as CAWSFTRGADSPLHF.

The chain has TRBV27 and TRBJ1-2; TRBD1 might be the D (5 bases). Germline V gene sequence: CDR1 MNHEY, CDR2 SMNVEV (reference sequence). The V end was cut by 2 bases, the J end by 0 bases, with 10 bases between. The CDR3 sequence is 15 residues long. The CDR3 reads CASSLRQPSNYGYTF. CDR3 in DNA: TGTGCCAGCAGTTTAAGACAGCCATCTAACTATGGCTACACCTTC.

This clonotype was recorded a few times. The chain is built from TRBV20-1 and TRBJ1-1; D is perhaps TRBD1 (5 bases). Germline CDR1 and CDR2: DFQATT and SNEGSKA (reference sequence). The CDR3 has 15 residues. Trimming removed 2 bases at V and 8 bases at J, with 21 bases between. This chain's CDR3 is CSARPDPGTPREAFF. DNA of the CDR3: TGCAGTGCTAGACCAGACCCCGGGACCCCTCGCGAAGCTTTCTTT.

Note on this clonotype: At one of its ends the junction is not consistent with the germline gene, which may arise from a read error. This sequence joins TRBV24-1 and TRBJ2-5; D unresolved. Germline values: CDR1 KGHDR, CDR2 SFDVKD. The CDR3 extends over 13 amino acids. For the CDR3, the DNA is TGCGCCACCAGTGATTCCATTCAAGAGACCCAGTACTTC. Translation gives CATSDSIQETQYF.

The rearrangement uses TRBV6-2 or TRBV6-3 and TRBJ1-5; D gene uncertain. Trimming removed 2 bases at V and 4 bases at J, with 9 bases between. Germline assignment: CDR1 MNHEY and CDR2 SVGEGT. This CDR3 is built from 14 residues. The CDR3 nucleotides read TGTGCCAGCAGTTACCTGTCAGAAAATCAGCCCCAGCATTTT. Translation gives CASSYLSENQPQHF.

This chain joins TRBV6-1 and TRBJ2-7, with D unresolved. V was clipped by 6 bases and J by 2 bases, with 11 bases between them. This CDR3 spans 13 amino acids. Germline V lookup: CDR1 MNHNS, CDR2 SASEGT. CDR3 region: CASRPSVAYEQYF. CDR3 in DNA: TGTGCCAGCAGACCATCTGTCGCCTACGAGCAGTACTTC.

V and J are TRBV28 and TRBJ1-6; no definite D call. The CDR3 loop spans 15 amino acids. V shed 3 bases and J shed 10 bases, with 16 bases lying between them. CDR1 MDHEN and CDR2 SYDVKM come from the germline V gene. This CDR3 reads CASSLGPGLESPLHF. The CDR3 coding sequence is TGTGCCAGCAGTTTGGGTCCCGGGCTGGAGTCACCCCTCCACTTT.

The rearrangement joins TRBV30 to TRBJ2-1; perhaps TRBD2 as D (5 bases). The V end lost 6 bases, the J end lost 8 bases, and 11 bases lay between the germline ends. This CDR3 region has 11 residues. The germline gives CDR1 GTSNPN, CDR2 SVGIG (reference sequence). CDR3 DNA: TGTGCCTGCGGGATAAGCGATGAGCAGTTCTTC. This sequence encodes CACGISDEQFF.

CDR3 bases: TGTGCCAGCAGTTTATTCCCGGAGAAAAACATTCAGTACTTC. Protein: CASSLFPEKNIQYF. The chain is built from TRBV27 and TRBJ2-4; D unresolved. The V gene's germline CDR1 is MNHEY and CDR2 SMNVEV (reference sequence). The CDR3 is 14 residues long. Trimming removed 1 base at V and 4 bases at J, with 8 bases between.

The V gene is TRBV5-1, the J gene TRBJ2-3; D perhaps matches TRBD2 (6 bases). The V end was cut by 2 bases, the J end by 0 bases, with 10 bases between. The CDR3 is made up of 15 amino acids. Per germline, CDR1 SGHRS and CDR2 YFSETQ. The CDR3 sequence is CASSFLAGSTDTQYF. The CDR3 DNA sequence: TGCGCCAGCAGCTTTTTGGCGGGGAGCACAGATACGCAGTATTTT.

This clonotype was observed a handful of times. V and J are TRBV10-3 and TRBJ1-5, with D possibly being TRBD1 (5 bases). Trimming took 3 bases from V and 0 from J, leaving 9 bases between them. The CDR3 has 15 amino acids. Per germline, CDR1 ENHRY and CDR2 SYGVKD. CDR3 nucleotides: TGTGCCATCAGTGACCAGGGCTATAGCAATCAGCCCCAGCATTTT. Encoded protein: CAISDQGYSNQPQHF.

The genes are TRBV7-9 and TRBJ1-2, with D unclear. The CDR3 extends over 13 amino acids. V lost 5 bases and J 6 bases, leaving 13 bases between the germline ends. CDR1 is SEHNR and CDR2 is FQNEAQ in the germline V gene (reference sequence). The CDR3 here is CASSPRAGNGYTF. CDR3 DNA sequence: TGTGCCAGCAGCCCCCGGGCGGGAAATGGCTACACCTTC.

V usage is TRBV18 and J usage is TRBJ2-2; D might be TRBD1 (6 bases). The CDR3 has 14 amino acids. Germline V gives CDR1 KGHSH, CDR2 LQKENI. The ends were cut back, 4 bases at V and 3 bases at J, with 9 bases in the middle. The DNA of the CDR3 is TGTGCCAGCTCACTGGACAGTTACACCGGGGAGCTGTTTTTT. The encoded protein is CASSLDSYTGELFF.

The chain has TRBV30 and TRBJ1-1, with a possible D match to TRBD1 (5 bases). Germline V gene lookup returns CDR1 GTSNPN and CDR2 SVGIG (reference sequence). The length of the CDR3 is 13 residues. Trimming removed 3 bases from V and 0 bases from J, with 8 bases in between. The CDR3 sequence is CAWRGALNTEAFF. The CDR3 DNA follows: TGTGCCTGGAGAGGGGCATTGAACACTGAAGCTTTCTTT.

A few counts support this clonotype. V usage is TRBV6-1 and J usage is TRBJ1-6, with D perhaps matching TRBD1 (5 bases). Between the trimmed V and J ends, which lost 1 base and 10 bases, there was a span of 11 bases. The CDR3 runs to 14 residues. The germline gives CDR1 MNHNS, CDR2 SASEGT. CDR3 coding DNA: TGTGCCAGCAGTGAAGGCAGGGAGGGCTCACCCCTCCACTTT. Its translation is CASSEGREGSPLHF.

This clonotype was detected a few times. The genes are TRBV7-9 and TRBJ1-2; D gene unclear. V dropped 5 bases and J dropped 0 bases, with 13 bases sitting between them. Per the germline V gene, CDR1 is SEHNR and CDR2 is FQNEAQ (reference sequence). The CDR3 runs 15 residues. CDR3 loop: CASSETDWTNYGYTF. As DNA, the CDR3 is TGTGCCAGCAGCGAAACGGACTGGACTAACTATGGCTACACCTTC. The complete variable domain, with remaining parts taken from reference TRBV7-9 and TRBJ1-2, reads DTGVSQNPRHKITKRGQNVTFRCDPISEHNRLYWYRQTLGQGPEFLTYFQNEAQLEKSRLLSDRFSAERPKGSFSTLEIQRTEQGDSAMYLCASSETDWTNYGYTFGSGTRLTVV.

The chain uses TRBV28 and TRBJ1-1; D ambiguous. The CDR3 loop spans 15 amino acids. The germline V and J ends were trimmed by 6 bases and 2 bases, with 16 bases remaining between them. CDR1 is MDHEN, CDR2 SYDVKM, per germline. This chain's CDR3 is CASRAERALNTEAFF. The CDR3 coding sequence is TGTGCCAGCAGGGCAGAGCGGGCCCTTAACACTGAAGCTTTCTTT.

The rearrangement links TRBV11-1 to TRBJ2-3; D not certain. CDR3 size: 12 residues. Germline CDR1 is SGHAT and CDR2 is FQDESV (reference sequence). The V gene lost 2 bases and the J gene lost 13 bases, with 13 bases spanning the gap. CDR3 sequence (DNA): TGTGCCAGCAGCTTATCATCCGATACTAAGTATTTT. Its protein is CASSLSSDTKYF. The complete variable domain, with remaining parts taken from reference TRBV11-1 and TRBJ2-3, reads EAEVAQSPRYKITEKSQAVAFWCDPISGHATLYWYRQILGQGPELLVQFQDESVVDDSQLPKDRFSAERLKGVDSTLKIQPAELGDSAMYLCASSLSSDTKYFGPGTRLTVL.

This chain uses TRBV20-1 with TRBJ2-1; TRBD2 agrees at 11 bases. The germline V gene has CDR1 DFQATT and CDR2 SNEGSKA (reference sequence). The CDR3 length is 17 residues. V dropped 3 bases and J dropped 9; count of bases not matched to a gene: 16. CDR3 protein: CSARESPVAGGPIEQFF. CDR3 DNA sequence: TGCAGTGCTAGGGAATCACCAGTAGCGGGAGGGCCAATTGAGCAGTTCTTC.

The V and J genes are TRBV7-9 and TRBJ2-7; tentatively, D is TRBD2 (6 bases). This CDR3 has 14 amino acids. Between the trimmed V and J ends, which lost 2 bases and 1 base, there was a span of 9 bases. Per germline, CDR1 SEHNR and CDR2 FQNEAQ (reference sequence). This chain's CDR3 is CASSLPGVSYEQYF. CDR3 nucleotides: TGTGCCAGCAGCTTACCGGGGGTTTCCTACGAGCAGTACTTC.

V gene TRBV30 combines with J gene TRBJ2-7; 10 bases fit TRBD2. The CDR3 runs 23 residues. With V trimmed by 1 base and J by 4 bases, 31 bases remained unmatched. Germline CDR1 GTSNPN, CDR2 SVGIG (reference sequence). The CDR3 protein is CAWSAPTAVGWLAGVSGMYEQYF. The CDR3 DNA sequence: TGTGCCTGGAGTGCGCCAACCGCTGTGGGGTGGCTAGCGGGAGTTTCGGGTATGTACGAGCAGTACTTC.

This CDR3 is CASGTSGPYNEQFF. The CDR3 DNA sequence: TGTGCCAGTGGTACTAGCGGCCCCTACAATGAGCAGTTCTTC. The chain couples TRBV19 to TRBJ2-1; 8 nucleotides align to TRBD2. This CDR3 is built from 14 residues. J was trimmed by 2 bases and V by 8 bases; bases with no gene match: 5. Germline V gives CDR1 LNHDA, CDR2 SQIVND (reference sequence).

This clonotype turned up a few times. The V call is TRBV20-1, the J call TRBJ2-3, with D hard to call. V gave up 1 base and J gave up 4 bases, with 12 bases separating them. CDR1 DFQATT and CDR2 SNEGSKA come from the germline V gene (reference sequence). The CDR3 is made up of 14 amino acids. CDR3 nucleotides: TGCAGTGCTAGAGTTATTCTAGGGCCAGATACGCAGTATTTT. Encoded protein: CSARVILGPDTQYF.

This clonotype has only a few counts. CDR3 sequence (DNA): TGTGCCAGCACCCCCTCTGGGACAGGGGACCACGAGCAGTACTTC. It translates to CASTPSGTGDHEQYF. This chain joins TRBV25-1 and TRBJ2-7, with TRBD1 identical over 10 bases. Germline-derived CDR1 and CDR2 are MGHDK and SYGVNS. This CDR3 has 15 amino acids. V lost 7 bases and J lost 5; bases outside the gene matches: 11.

The chain couples TRBV20-1 to TRBJ2-3, with TRBD2 as a possible D gene (7 bases). The CDR3 sequence is 16 residues long. Trimming took off 1 base at V and 2 bases at J, with 16 bases between the two ends. Germline V gene data show CDR1 as DFQATT and CDR2 as SNEGSKA (reference sequence). CDR3 residues: CSARVGIGGATDTQYF. In nucleotides, the CDR3 is TGCAGTGCTAGAGTGGGTATAGGGGGGGCCACAGATACGCAGTATTTT.

This clonotype was seen more than once but under ten times. This chain joins TRBV6-4 and TRBJ2-5, with TRBD1 matching 7 bases. With V trimmed by 10 bases and J by 1 base, 21 bases remained unmatched. Germline V gives CDR1 MRHNA, CDR2 SNTAGT. This CDR3 is 18 amino acids long. CDR3 sequence reads: CATMRFQGDSQIQETQYF. The DNA for the CDR3 is TGTGCCACCATGCGATTTCAGGGGGATTCACAAATCCAAGAGACCCAGTACTTC.

The chain has TRBV20-1 and TRBJ2-2; 9 positions agree with TRBD2. CDR3 size: 17 residues. Germline V lookup: CDR1 DFQATT, CDR2 SNEGSKA (reference sequence). The CDR3 region has the DNA TGCAGCTCCCCCGGGTCAGGTAGCGGGAGTGGCACCGGGGAGCTGTTTTTT. Protein: CSSPGSGSGSGTGELFF.

The chain employs TRBV7-9 and TRBJ2-5; 7 bases are a match to TRBD1. Germline CDR1 reads SEHNR; CDR2 reads FQNEAQ (reference sequence). This CDR3 is 14 amino acids long. V was clipped by 6 bases and J by 5 bases; unmatched bases: 9. The CDR3 DNA sequence: TGTGCCAGCAGATCCGGACAGGCTGGGGAGACCCAGTACTTC. It is translated as CASRSGQAGETQYF. The full variable domain, with the rest looked up from reference TRBV7-9 and TRBJ2-5, is DTGVSQNPRHKITKRGQNVTFRCDPISEHNRLYWYRQTLGQGPEFLTYFQNEAQLEKSRLLSDRFSAERPKGSFSTLEIQRTEQGDSAMYLCASRSGQAGETQYFGPGTRLLVL.

The rearrangement uses TRBV6-2 or TRBV6-3 and TRBJ2-6; the D is unclear. There are 14 residues in the CDR3. Trimming removed 5 bases at V and 0 bases at J, with 5 bases between. Germline CDR1 MNHEY, CDR2 SVGEGT. CDR3 sequence: CASSRDSGANVLTF. DNA for the CDR3: TGTGCCAGCAGTCGCGACTCTGGGGCCAACGTCCTGACTTTC.